The 4 T cell receptor beta chains below come from one sample, sequenced in a study of control samples from healthy donors and cancer patients. Assay used: immunoSEQ multiplex PCR; TCRdb lists only in-frame clones, some missing. The table has 100,000 to 150,000 clones, roughly 90% seen once. Input material: blood. The source of these receptors is a man aged 40-55 years in good health.

V is TRBV27 and J is TRBJ1-5; a weak D match, TRBD1 (5 bases). This CDR3 region has 14 residues. V dropped 0 bases and J dropped 12 bases, with 15 bases sitting between them. Looked up from germline, CDR1 is MNHEY and CDR2 is SMNVEV (reference sequence). DNA for the CDR3: TGTGCCAGCAGTTTATCACGTGGGGACGGAGACCAGCATTTT. This gives the protein CASSLSRGDGDQHF.

The J gene is TRBJ1-1, the V gene TRBV6-5; D uncertain. The CDR3 has 13 amino acids. In germline, CDR1 is MNHEY, CDR2 SVGAGI. Trimming removed 6 bases from V and 8 bases from J, with 16 bases in between. The CDR3 DNA sequence: TGTGCCAGCAGACAAGTTAACCGGCAGGAAGCTTTCTTT. Translation: CASRQVNRQEAFF.

The table lists this clone with a count of one. The genes are TRBV15 and TRBJ2-3, with TRBD1 matching 11 bases. Germline V CDR1 and CDR2: LNHNV, YYDKDF (reference sequence). V trimming: 2 bases; J trimming: 1 base; junction bases outside the gene matches: 2. The CDR3 runs 16 residues. The chain's CDR3 is CATSRRDRGGTDTQYF. The CDR3, as DNA: TGTGCCACCAGCAGACGGGACAGGGGGGGCACAGATACGCAGTATTTT. The full variable domain, with the rest looked up from reference TRBV15 and TRBJ2-3, is DAMVIQNPRYQVTQFGKPVTLSCSQTLNHNVMYWYQQKSSQAPKLLFHYYDKDFNNEADTPDNFQSRRPNTSFCFLDIRSPGLGDTAMYLCATSRRDRGGTDTQYFGPGTRLTVL.

The V call is TRBV10-3, the J call TRBJ1-1; 7 bases map to TRBD1. V trimming: 6 bases; J trimming: 6 bases; junction bases outside the gene matches: 7. This CDR3 is built from 13 residues. Germline V gene sequence: CDR1 ENHRY, CDR2 SYGVKD. The CDR3 protein is CAIRDNTGAEAFF. DNA for the CDR3: TGTGCCATCAGAGATAACACAGGGGCTGAAGCTTTCTTT.